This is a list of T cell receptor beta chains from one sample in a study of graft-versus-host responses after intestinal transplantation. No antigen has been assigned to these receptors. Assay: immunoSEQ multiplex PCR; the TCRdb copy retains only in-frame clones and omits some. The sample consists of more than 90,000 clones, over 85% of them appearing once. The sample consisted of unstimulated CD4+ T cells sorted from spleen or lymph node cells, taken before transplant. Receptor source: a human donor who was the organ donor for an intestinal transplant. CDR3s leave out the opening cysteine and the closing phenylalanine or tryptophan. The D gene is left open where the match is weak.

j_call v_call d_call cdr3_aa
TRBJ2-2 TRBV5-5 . ASMMRWSTGELF
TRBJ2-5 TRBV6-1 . ASTQVPQGTQY
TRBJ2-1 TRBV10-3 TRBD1 AISGPPGQGINNEQF
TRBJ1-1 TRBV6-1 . ASIQGVLGTEAF
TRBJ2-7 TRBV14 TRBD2 ASSQGLAGGYEQY
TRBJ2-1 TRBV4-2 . ASSQAGDSSYNEQF
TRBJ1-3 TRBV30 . AWSVRGVGYKNTIY
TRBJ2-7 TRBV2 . ASGRGNEQY
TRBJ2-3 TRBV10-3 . AISSTDTQY
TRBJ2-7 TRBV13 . ASSPLTDYEQY
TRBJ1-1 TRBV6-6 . ATRQASSEAF
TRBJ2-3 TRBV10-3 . AISEGQDTDTQY
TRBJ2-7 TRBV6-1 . ASSVDRVAGEQY
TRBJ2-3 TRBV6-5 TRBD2 ASTVTSGRTDTQY
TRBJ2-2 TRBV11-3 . ASSLGASVANTGELF
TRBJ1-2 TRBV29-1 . SAHGGAGYT
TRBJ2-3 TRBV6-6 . ASSAYLPDTQY
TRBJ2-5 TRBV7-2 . ASSLGNRRDQY
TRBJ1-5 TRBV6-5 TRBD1 ASRHTGAPNQPQH
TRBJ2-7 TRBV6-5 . ASSDRTVAYEQY
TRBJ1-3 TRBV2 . ASMYYSGNTIY
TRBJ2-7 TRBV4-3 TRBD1 ASSLHRGNEQY
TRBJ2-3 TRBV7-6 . ASSFADTQY
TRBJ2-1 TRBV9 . ASSVAGAGGHNEQF
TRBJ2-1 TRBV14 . ASSQDSLDIGNEQF
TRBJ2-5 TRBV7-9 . ASSFWVGDPIRETQY
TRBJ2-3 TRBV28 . ASSLAGTTDTQY
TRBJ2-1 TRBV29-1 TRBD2 SVEQREPYNEQF
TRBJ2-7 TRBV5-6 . ASSLDRYEQY
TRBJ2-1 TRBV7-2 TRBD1 ASSPGQGPYNEQF
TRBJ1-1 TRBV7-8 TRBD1 ASRTRDSENTEAF
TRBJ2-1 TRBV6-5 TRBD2 ASSYSGRDNEQF
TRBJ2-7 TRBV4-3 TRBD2 ASSQEPAGGPYEQY
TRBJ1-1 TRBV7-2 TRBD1 ASSYRGQMNTEAF
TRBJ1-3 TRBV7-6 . ASSLGRAPGNTIY
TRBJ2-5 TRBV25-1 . ASSEYSGDQETQY
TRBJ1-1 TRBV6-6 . ASHFDRMNTEAF
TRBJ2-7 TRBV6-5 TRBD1 ASRGTAGSYEQY
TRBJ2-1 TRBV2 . ASISLGPSYNEQF
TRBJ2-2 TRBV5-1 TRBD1 ASSPRDSYTGELF
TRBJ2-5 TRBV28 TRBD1 ASSLTGMRETQY
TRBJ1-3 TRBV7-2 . ASSPSRGSGNTIY